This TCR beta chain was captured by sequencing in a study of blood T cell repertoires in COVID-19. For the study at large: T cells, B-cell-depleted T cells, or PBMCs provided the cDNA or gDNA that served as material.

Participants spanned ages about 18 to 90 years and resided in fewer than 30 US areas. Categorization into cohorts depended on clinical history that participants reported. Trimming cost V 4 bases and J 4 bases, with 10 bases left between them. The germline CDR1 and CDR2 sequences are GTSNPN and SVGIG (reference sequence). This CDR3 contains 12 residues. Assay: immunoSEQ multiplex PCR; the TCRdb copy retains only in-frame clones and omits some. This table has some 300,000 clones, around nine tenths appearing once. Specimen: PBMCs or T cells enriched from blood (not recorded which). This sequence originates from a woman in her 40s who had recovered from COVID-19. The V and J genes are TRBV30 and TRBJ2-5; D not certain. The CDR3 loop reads CAWNRWLETQYF. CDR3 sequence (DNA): TGTGCCTGGAACCGGTGGTTAGAGACCCAGTACTTC.